Listed below are T cell receptor beta chains from one sample, sequenced in a study of Graves' ophthalmopathy and Graves' hyperthyroidism. TCRdb processed the multiplex PCR reads anew with MiXCR; each CDR3 protein has one entry. The repertoire includes 560,000 or so distinct CDR3 sequences, roughly 39% of them detected once, and roughly 4.5% sits in the top ten. Sequenced material: peripheral blood or thyroid tissue (not recorded which). The receptors stem from an adult man with Graves' hyperthyroidism. Each CDR3 is given with its conserved first and last residue. A D gene is named only where the DNA matches it firmly. Where a row states a size, it is once, few, many or the class of an expanded clone; other rows omit it.

v_gene	abundance	j_gene	d_gene	CDR3aa	CDR3nt
TRBV7-9	many	TRBJ1-1	.	CASSAWGHSPGEAFF	TGTGCCAGCAGCGCTTGGGGGCACTCTCCGGGTGAAGCTTTCTTT
TRBV19	.	TRBJ2-7	TRBD1	CASSIPGTGPSRNEQYF	TGTGCCAGTAGTATACCCGGGACAGGGCCTTCCCGTAACGAGCAGTACTTC
TRBV10-1	many	TRBJ1-1	TRBD1	CASSGRGHGLNTEAFF	TGCGCCAGCAGTGGCAGGGGGCATGGGCTGAACACTGAAGCTTTCTTT
TRBV18	few	TRBJ1-2	.	CASSPWTDINGYTF	TGTGCCAGCTCACCGTGGACGGATATCAATGGCTACACCTTC
TRBV7-9	few	TRBJ2-5	TRBD2	CASSQVEVSTSGGQETQYF	TGTGCCAGCAGCCAAGTGGAGGTATCTACTAGCGGGGGACAAGAGACCCAGTACTTC
TRBV12-5	.	TRBJ2-7	.	CASSPVAGPGHEQYF	TGTGCCAGCAGTCCAGTCGCGGGTCCGGGCCACGAGCAGTACTTC
TRBV2	many	TRBJ2-2	TRBD1	CASSEAAQGTGELFF	TGTGCCAGCAGTGAAGCGGCACAGGGGACCGGGGAGCTGTTTTTT
TRBV11-1	many	TRBJ1-4	.	CASSFPGVNEKLFF	TGTGCCAGCAGCTTCCCAGGGGTCAATGAAAAACTGTTTTTT
TRBV20-1	few	TRBJ1-3	.	CSARARGSGNTIYF	TGCAGTGCTAGAGCCAGGGGTTCTGGAAACACCATATATTTT
TRBV5-1	.	TRBJ1-4	.	CAISSGMRNEKLFF	TGTGCCATCAGTTCAGGGATGCGTAATGAAAAACTGTTTTTT
TRBV19	many	TRBJ2-7	TRBD2	CASSLREGWDEQYF	TGTGCCAGTAGCCTTCGGGAGGGGTGGGACGAGCAGTACTTC
TRBV20-1	.	TRBJ1-2	.	CSARELRPSRQVYGYTF	TGCAGTGCTAGAGAATTGAGACCCTCAAGGCAAGTCTATGGCTACACCTTC
TRBV12-3/TRBV12-4	.	TRBJ2-2	TRBD2	CASSFSTSGVGDTGELFF	TGTGCCAGCAGTTTTTCAACTAGCGGGGTCGGGGACACCGGGGAGCTGTTTTTT